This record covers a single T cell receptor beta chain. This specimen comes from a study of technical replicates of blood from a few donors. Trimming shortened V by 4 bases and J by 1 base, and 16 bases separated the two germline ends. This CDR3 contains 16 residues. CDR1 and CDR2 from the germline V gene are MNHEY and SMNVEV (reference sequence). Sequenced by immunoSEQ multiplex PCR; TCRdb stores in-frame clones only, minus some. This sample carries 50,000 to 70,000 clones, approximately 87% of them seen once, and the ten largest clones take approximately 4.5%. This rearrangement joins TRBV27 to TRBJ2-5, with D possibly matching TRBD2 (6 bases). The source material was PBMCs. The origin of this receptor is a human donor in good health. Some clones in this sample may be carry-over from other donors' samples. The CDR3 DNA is TGTGCCAGCAGTTGGATAGCGGAGGAGGTCCAAGAGACCCAGTACTTC. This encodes CASSWIAEEVQETQYF.